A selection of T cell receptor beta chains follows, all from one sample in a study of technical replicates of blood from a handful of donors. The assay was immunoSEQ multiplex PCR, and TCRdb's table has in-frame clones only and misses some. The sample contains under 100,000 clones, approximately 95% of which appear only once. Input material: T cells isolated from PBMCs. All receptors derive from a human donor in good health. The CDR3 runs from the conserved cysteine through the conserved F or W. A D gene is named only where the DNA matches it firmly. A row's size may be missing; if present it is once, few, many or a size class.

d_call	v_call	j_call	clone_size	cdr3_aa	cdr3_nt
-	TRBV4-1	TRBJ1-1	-	CASSRATGIHTEAFF	TGCGCCAGCAGCCGAGCGACAGGCATCCACACTGAAGCTTTCTTT
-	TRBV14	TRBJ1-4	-	CASSYRAGPNEKLFF	TGTGCCAGCAGCTACAGGGCTGGTCCTAATGAAAAACTGTTTTTT
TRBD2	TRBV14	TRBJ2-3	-	CASSQEPLAGDIGPPDTQYF	TGTGCCAGCAGCCAAGAGCCGCTAGCGGGAGATATCGGCCCCCCAGATACGCAGTATTTT
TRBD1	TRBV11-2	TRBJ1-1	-	CASSLGQPRAFF	TGTGCCAGCAGCTTGGGACAGCCCCGAGCTTTCTTT
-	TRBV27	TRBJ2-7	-	CASSEASASYEQYF	TGTGCCAGCAGCGAAGCTAGCGCTTCCTACGAGCAGTACTTC
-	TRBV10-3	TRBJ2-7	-	CAISESQGRNEQYF	TGTGCCATCAGTGAGTCACAGGGGAGGAATGAGCAGTACTTC
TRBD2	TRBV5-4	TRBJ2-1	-	CASRPSGSPYNEQFF	TGTGCCAGCAGGCCTAGCGGGAGCCCCTACAATGAGCAGTTCTTC
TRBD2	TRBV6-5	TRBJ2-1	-	CASEGTSSNEQFF	TGTGCCAGTGAAGGGACTAGCAGCAATGAGCAGTTCTTC
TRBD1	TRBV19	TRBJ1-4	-	CASSPGQGAEKLFF	TGTGCCAGTAGTCCGGGACAGGGGGCCGAAAAACTGTTTTTT
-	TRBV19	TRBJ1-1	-	CASSAGVGAFF	TGTGCCAGTAGTGCCGGGGTTGGCGCTTTCTTT
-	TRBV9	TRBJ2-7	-	CASSPTGTQSYEQYF	TGTGCCAGCAGCCCGACCGGGACTCAGTCCTACGAGCAGTACTTC
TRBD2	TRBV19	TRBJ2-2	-	CASSVEVAGAGELFF	TGTGCCAGTAGCGTTGAGGTAGCGGGAGCCGGGGAGCTGTTTTTT
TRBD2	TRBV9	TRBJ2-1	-	CASSPSLAGTYNEQFF	TGTGCCAGCAGCCCCAGTCTAGCGGGAACTTACAATGAGCAGTTCTTC
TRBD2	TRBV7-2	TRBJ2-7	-	CASSFSGSRTYEQYF	TGTGCCAGCAGCTTTAGCGGGAGCAGGACCTACGAGCAGTACTTC
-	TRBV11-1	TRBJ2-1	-	CASSYISYNEQFF	TGTGCCAGCAGCTATATTTCCTACAATGAGCAGTTCTTC
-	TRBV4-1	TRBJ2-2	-	CASSQALNTGELFF	TGCGCCAGCAGCCAAGCACTGAACACCGGGGAGCTGTTTTTT
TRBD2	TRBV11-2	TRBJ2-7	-	CASSLHSGGSYEQYF	TGTGCCAGCAGCCTACATAGCGGGGGCTCCTACGAGCAGTACTTC
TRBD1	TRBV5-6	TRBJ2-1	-	CASTREGGIEQFF	TGTGCCAGCACCCGGGAAGGGGGCATTGAGCAGTTCTTC
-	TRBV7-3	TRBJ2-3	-	CASSLTQPPDTQYF	TGTGCCAGCAGCTTAACACAGCCCCCAGATACGCAGTATTTT
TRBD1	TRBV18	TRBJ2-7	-	CASSPWTGNSYEQYF	TGTGCCAGCTCACCTTGGACAGGGAACTCCTACGAGCAGTACTTC
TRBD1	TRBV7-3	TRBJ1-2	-	CASSFPGQDHGYTF	TGTGCCAGCAGCTTCCCGGGACAGGACCATGGCTACACCTTC
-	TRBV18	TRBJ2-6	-	CASSPRDISSGANVLTF	TGTGCCAGCTCACCCCGGGACATCAGCTCTGGGGCCAACGTCCTGACTTTC
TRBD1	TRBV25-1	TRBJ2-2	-	CASSVNPGQGADGELFF	TGTGCCAGCAGTGTGAATCCGGGACAGGGGGCGGACGGGGAGCTGTTTTTT
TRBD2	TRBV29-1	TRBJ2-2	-	CSGRVAGDTGELFF	TGCAGCGGAAGGGTAGCGGGAGACACCGGGGAGCTGTTTTTT
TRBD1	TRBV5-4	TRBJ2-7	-	CASSLAGQGYEQYF	TGTGCCAGCAGCTTGGCGGGACAGGGCTACGAGCAGTACTTC
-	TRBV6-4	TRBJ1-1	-	CASSESGPITEAFF	TGTGCCAGCAGTGAGTCAGGGCCGATCACTGAAGCTTTCTTT
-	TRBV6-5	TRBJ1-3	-	CASSVTGISGNTIYF	TGTGCCAGCAGTGTAACAGGGATCTCTGGAAACACCATATATTTT
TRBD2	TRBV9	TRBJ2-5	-	CASSVEGLAGVQETQYF	TGTGCCAGCAGCGTAGAGGGTCTAGCGGGAGTCCAAGAGACCCAGTACTTC
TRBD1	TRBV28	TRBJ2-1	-	CASSLSPGQGHNEQFF	TGTGCCAGCAGTTTATCCCCGGGACAGGGGCACAATGAGCAGTTCTTC
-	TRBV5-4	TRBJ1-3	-	CASTSSYYEGNTIYF	TGTGCCAGCACTTCCTCTTACTACGAAGGAAACACCATATATTTT
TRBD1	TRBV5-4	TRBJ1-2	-	CASRATGGWYGYTF	TGTGCCAGCAGGGCTACAGGGGGCTGGTATGGCTACACCTTC
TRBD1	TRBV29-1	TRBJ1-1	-	CSVSGTGGTEAFF	TGCAGCGTGTCCGGGACAGGGGGCACTGAAGCTTTCTTT
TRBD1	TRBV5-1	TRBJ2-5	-	CASSTGTGGKETQYF	TGCGCCAGCAGCACAGGGACAGGGGGAAAAGAGACCCAGTACTTC
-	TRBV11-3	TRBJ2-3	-	CASSPYSSTDTQYF	TGTGCCAGCAGCCCCTATAGCAGCACAGATACGCAGTATTTT
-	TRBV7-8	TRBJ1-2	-	CASSLGQGYGYTF	TGTGCCAGCAGCTTAGGCCAGGGTTATGGCTACACCTTC
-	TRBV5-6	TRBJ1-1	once	CASSLAVNTEAFF	TGTGCCAGCAGCTTGGCGGTGAACACTGAAGCTTTCTTT
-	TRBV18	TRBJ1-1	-	CASSGTGTHTEAFF	TGTGCCAGCTCGGGTACCGGGACACACACTGAAGCTTTCTTT
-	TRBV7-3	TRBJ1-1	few	CASSLTGTEAFF	TGTGCCAGCAGCTTAACCGGGACAGAAGCTTTCTTT
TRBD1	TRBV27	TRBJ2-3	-	CASSSSNRGLGNTDTQYF	TGTGCCAGCAGTTCAAGCAACAGGGGGCTAGGGAACACAGATACGCAGTATTTT
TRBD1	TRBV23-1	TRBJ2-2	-	CASTRDRGITGELFF	TGCGCCAGTACCCGGGACAGGGGTATCACCGGGGAGCTGTTTTTT
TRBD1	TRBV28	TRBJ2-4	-	CASRRTGNIQYF	TGTGCCAGCAGGCGGACAGGAAACATTCAGTACTTC
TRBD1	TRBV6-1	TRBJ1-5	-	CASSEGQGTEPQHF	TGTGCCAGCAGTGAGGGACAGGGAACGGAGCCCCAGCATTTT
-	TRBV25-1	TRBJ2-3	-	CASSARMEGAEVDTQYF	TGTGCCAGCAGTGCCCGAATGGAAGGGGCCGAGGTAGATACGCAGTATTTT
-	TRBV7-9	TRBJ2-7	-	CASSLQTSYEQYF	TGTGCCAGCAGCTTACAAACTTCCTACGAGCAGTACTTC
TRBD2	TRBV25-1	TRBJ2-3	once	CASSAAGTSGSTDTQYF	TGTGCCAGCAGTGCTGCCGGGACTAGCGGGAGCACAGATACGCAGTATTTT
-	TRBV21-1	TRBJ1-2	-	CASSKDQGNGYTF	TGTGCCAGCAGCAAAGACCAGGGGAATGGCTACACCTTC
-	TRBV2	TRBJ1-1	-	CASRDHLTGNTEAFF	TGTGCCAGCAGGGATCACCTTACAGGCAACACTGAAGCTTTCTTT